The source of this TCR beta chain is a study of CD8 T cells in Susac syndrome. The CDR3 extends over 11 amino acids. V dropped 6 bases and J dropped 5 bases, with 5 bases sitting between them. Germline V lookup: CDR1 SGHVS, CDR2 FQNEAQ. Reverse transcription of roughly 0.5 to 1 ug RNA was carried out with random hexamers. The amplification used immunoSEQ multiplex PCR on TCR beta CDR3; it spanned 54 Vbeta and 13 Jbeta. TCRdb reprocessed the immunoSEQ multiplex PCR reads with MiXCR, giving one entry per CDR3 protein. Of 100,000 to 150,000 distinct CDR3 sequences in the sample, around 94% were seen once. The diagnostic criteria for definite or probable disease, as recently defined, were met by the patients with Susac syndrome. This clonotype was counted between two and nine times. Its target is unknown. Overall study results and limits: Susac-specific public clones found in total CD8+ repertoires numbered 15 to 20, and those in CD8+ TEMRA repertoires numbered a few.

The J gene is TRBJ2-1, the V gene TRBV7-8, with D hard to call. The sequenced sample consisted of CD8+ T cells from PBMCs. This TCR derives from a human donor with Susac syndrome. CDR3 in DNA: TGTGCCAGCAGGGGGAACAATGAGCAGTTCTTC. Encoded protein: CASRGNNEQFF.